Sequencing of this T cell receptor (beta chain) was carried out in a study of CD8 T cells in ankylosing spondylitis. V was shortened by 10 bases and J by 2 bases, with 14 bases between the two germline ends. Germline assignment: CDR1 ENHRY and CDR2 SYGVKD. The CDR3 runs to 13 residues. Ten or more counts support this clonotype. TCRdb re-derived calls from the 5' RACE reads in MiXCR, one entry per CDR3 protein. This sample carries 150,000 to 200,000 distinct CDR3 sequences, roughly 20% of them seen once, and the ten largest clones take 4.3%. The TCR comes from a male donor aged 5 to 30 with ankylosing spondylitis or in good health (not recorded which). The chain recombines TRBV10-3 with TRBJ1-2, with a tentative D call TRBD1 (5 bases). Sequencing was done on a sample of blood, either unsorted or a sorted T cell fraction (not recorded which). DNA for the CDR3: TGTGCCACTCAGGGAAACGTAAACTATGGCTACACCTTC. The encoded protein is CATQGNVNYGYTF.